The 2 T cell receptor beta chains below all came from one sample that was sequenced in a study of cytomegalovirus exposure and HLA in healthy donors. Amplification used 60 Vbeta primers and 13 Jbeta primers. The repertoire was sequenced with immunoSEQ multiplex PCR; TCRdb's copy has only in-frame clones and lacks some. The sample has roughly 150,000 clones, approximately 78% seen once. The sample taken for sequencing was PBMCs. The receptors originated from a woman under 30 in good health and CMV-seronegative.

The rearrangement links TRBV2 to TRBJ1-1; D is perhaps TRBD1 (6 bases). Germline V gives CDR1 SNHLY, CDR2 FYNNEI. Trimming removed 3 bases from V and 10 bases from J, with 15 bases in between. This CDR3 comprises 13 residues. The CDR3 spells CASSEDSGQGAFF. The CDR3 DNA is TGTGCCAGCAGTGAGGATTCGGGACAAGGAGCTTTCTTT.

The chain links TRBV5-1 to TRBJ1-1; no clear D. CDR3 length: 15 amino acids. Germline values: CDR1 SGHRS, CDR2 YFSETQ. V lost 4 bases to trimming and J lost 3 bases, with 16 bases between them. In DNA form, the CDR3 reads TGCGCCAGCAGCCCGGGAGCGCTCTGGGACACTGAAGCTTTCTTT. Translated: CASSPGALWDTEAFF.